This TCR beta chain was documented in a study of cytomegalovirus exposure and HLA in healthy donors (dated by TCRdb to about 2017). Turning to the overall study: An earlier analysis of roughly 500 of the donors reported about 280 Gb of sequence data and 117 million unique TCR beta sequences obtained from approximately 180 million T cells. An early release that covered roughly 600 HLA-typed donors contained about 300 gigabases of sequencing data and roughly 84 million unique TCR sequences. Among the roughly 390 genotyped donors, around 81% belonged to the genetic ancestry cluster associated with self-reported Caucasian donors. The study was designed to test whether signatures of past pathogen exposure could be identified by cataloging public T cell receptors. The study profiled the T cell repertoires of hundreds of subjects by immunosequencing and related them to cytomegalovirus serostatus. A separate validation cohort of 90 to 150 different subjects was used in addition to the roughly 620-subject first cohort. To predict cytomegalovirus infection status, the study brought together high-throughput TCR immunosequencing, statistical association of individual TCRs with disease status, and machine learning. In a later analysis, previously published TCR beta repertoires from fewer than 750 donors were re-analyzed and high-resolution HLA genotyping was added so that TCR occurrence patterns could be studied. In the later analysis, no new phenotypic data were used to find candidate immune exposures; instead, reliance was placed on TCR beta sequences and their occurrence across donors. An earlier analysis of approximately 580 of the donors used high-throughput TCR beta sequencing to judge whether each TCR beta V gene segment behaved as functional or pseudogenic. Donor age, sex, ethnicity and CMV serostatus were compiled alongside the repertoire data. A later genetic analysis took genome-wide SNP genotypes for 398 of the 666 donors and used that subset as a discovery cohort. Every repertoire in the discovery cohort had been generated on one and the same sequencing platform. HLA typing included class I and class II loci at four-digit resolution. Typing coverage varied by locus: roughly 629-630 donors for A, B, C, DRB1 and DQB1; some 520 for DQA1; nearly 610 for DPA1; under 490 for DPB1. About five DR-DQ haplotypes were treated as single units for association and clustering because of strong linkage in the cohort. Among around 400 genotyped donors of the cohort, an average of about 220,000 unique TCR beta nucleotide sequences was sequenced per donor, of which about 19% were non-productive. Beyond this particular receptor, the publication reports: V-gene and J-gene trimming of TCR beta chains was associated with a missense DCLRE1C variant in a later genetic analysis, and the association was replicated in an independent cohort. Most TCR sequences were seen in very few donors, while some public TCRs were found in many individuals. Because counts were too low, seventeen rarely observed V segments, including chromosome 9 orphons, were excluded from the earlier analysis of some 590 of the donors. In this cohort, only TCR beta chains were sequenced, and detectable features were limited by the absence of alpha or paired-chain data. For the cohort, immune exposure information was limited to CMV serostatus. Most CMV-associated TCR beta chains appeared to be HLA-restricted in a later analysis, and the HLA associations seemed to be driven largely by CMV exposure. In a later analysis, HLA-associated TCR beta chains were found to be more clonally expanded and to have lower generation probabilities than equally common non-associated chains. Linkage disequilibrium might explain the correlated functional status among segregating V segments, but an unknown experimental factor could not be excluded. It was suggested by the authors that the approach could potentially be generalized to other disease states and immunological phenotypes. Sequencing depth was assumed to be roughly uniform across donors in the presence/absence analyses, though that assumption may not hold. In an earlier analysis of fewer than 750 of the donors, most TCR beta V segments were observed in productive rearrangements about 90% or about 30% of the time, broadly matching IMGT annotations. HLA typing was unavailable for some donors at each locus, so association tests used only the typed subset. In vitro tests confirmed that a few of the cytomegalovirus-associated TCR beta chains recognize cytomegalovirus antigens. According to a later genetic analysis, donors in an Asian-associated ancestry cluster had fewer N-insertions in productive TCRs than the approximately 670-donor mean. A further reported finding was that TCR beta sequences accurately predicted the HLA-A and HLA-B alleles for most subjects in the first cohort. A group of highly shared sequence variants was considered likely to be a technical artifact of the sequencing pipeline. In a later analysis, several top co-occurrence clusters were reported to appear linked to parvovirus B19, influenza, CMV and Epstein-Barr virus. Because the 87-base-pair reads could not distinguish some IMGT-functional V segments, including TRBV6-2 and TRBV6-3, those segments were excluded. Strong co-occurrence of HLA alleles, especially DR and DQ, made assigning TCR associations to individual alleles difficult. The classifier was reported to diagnose cytomegalovirus status with high specificity and sensitivity in both the original cohort and the validation cohort. A later analysis associated 16,951 TCR beta sequences with specific HLA alleles at a false discovery rate of 0.05. According to a later analysis, TCR association rates differed among HLA loci, with DRB1 alleles showing the most associated TCRs and HLA-C alleles showing the fewest. A total of 150 to 200 TCR beta chains were listed by the study as associated with cytomegalovirus.

Concerning this clone: The antigen it binds to is not known. Nothing much larger sits one base from this clone, and base qualities are not available.

Libraries were prepared through the immunoSEQ multiplex PCR assay. The multiplex PCR relied on a mix of 60 forward primers for TCR Vbeta segments and 13 reverse primers for TCR Jbeta segments. The CDR3 region of rearranged TCR beta genes was amplified from genomic DNA with a multiplex PCR assay. The Illumina HiSeq System was used to sequence the amplified TCR beta libraries as 87-base-pair reads. Turning to the authors' computational methods: In a later analysis, some 80 million unique TCR beta chains were counted across the 666 repertoires, and roughly 11 million of these chains were shared by at least two donors. A nearest-neighbor algorithm error-corrected the raw reads and collapsed the reads into unique sequences, merging closely related sequences to remove PCR and sequencing errors. CDR3 sequences were aligned to IMGT reference sequences to assign V, D and J gene segments. Each retained sequence needed at least a six-nucleotide match to both a V gene segment and a J gene segment. Rearrangements were called productive when the CDR3 lacked stop codons and stayed in frame with V and J; all others were non-productive. Following IMGT convention, CDR3 was defined as the stretch from the second conserved V-encoded cysteine to the conserved J-encoded phenylalanine. The earlier analysis of about 570 of the donors excluded any sequence lacking an unambiguous match to a single V gene segment. In an earlier analysis of some 590 of the donors, a V segment was called functional when productive rearrangements were above 56.7%, and segregating when the standard deviation between donors exceeded 5%. To diagnose cytomegalovirus status from the catalog of TCR beta chain sequences, a statistical classification framework was built. A later analysis assigned V and J genes by comparing TCR nucleotide sequences with IMGT/GENE-DB human TR gene sequences. In a later analysis, CDR3 sequences and most-parsimonious VDJ recombination scenarios were assigned using the TCRdist pipeline. In a later analysis, each TCR beta chain was defined by its CDR3 amino acid sequence together with its V-gene family, and reads without a unique V-gene family were excluded. As a way to deal with suspected cross-contamination and a sequencing artifact, a later analysis dropped over 550 nucleotide sequences that were highly shared and had low generation probability. In a later analysis, a clonal expansion index was calculated for each public chain from normalized within-repertoire ranks of inferred template counts. Generation probabilities in a later analysis came from a VDJ recombination model fitted to out-of-frame rearrangements, and those results were checked against IGoR. In a later analysis, TCR-TCR, TCR-HLA and TCR-CMV co-occurrence was scored with hypergeometric tests, and a repertoire-size bias correction was applied to TCR pairs. A later analysis estimated false discovery rates by permuting HLA or CMV assignments 20 times. A later analysis grouped co-occurring TCRs with DBSCAN, adding TCRdist sequence similarity when clustering within HLA-allele-positive subsets. Repertoires with fewer than 30,000 or more than 120,000 public chains were left out of co-occurrence clustering, as were about five repertoires with anomalous nucleotide sharing. TCRdb took this table from immuneACCESS and kept in-frame rearrangements with V and J called. Such tables lack part of the clones; where checked against another copy, unresolved V genes explain under half of the gap, and the rest is unexplained. The D gene and trimming were derived from the DNA, and the V and J assignments and clone size from that table. The table for this sample lists roughly 160,000 clones; roughly 80% of them were counted only once. The ten largest clones take up about 2.4% of the sample.

The cohort consisted of 666 healthy bone marrow donors. At the time of sampling, every cohort member was nominally healthy, though immune exposures that went unrecorded were likely present. The donor tested CMV seronegative, placing the donor among the roughly 340 seronegative members of the cohort. Each donor provided a peripheral blood sample, and peripheral blood mononuclear cells were used for TCR beta sequencing. The Qiagen DNeasy Blood Extraction Kit was used to extract genomic DNA from the blood cell samples. There are 15 amino acids in the CDR3, from cysteine to phenylalanine inclusive. Only the CDR3 region is kept as DNA, spanning 45 bases read in frame from base 1. V is pruned by 5 bases and J by 2 bases, leaving 3 bases of the junction without a gene match. The germline V gene (reference sequence) yields MNHNY for CDR1 and SVGAGI for CDR2.

The origin of this receptor is a male donor in good health and CMV-seronegative. In this chain, TRBV6-6 is recombined with TRBJ2-1; 10 bases in between match TRBD1. Input material: PBMCs. The bases are TGTGCCAGCAGTCCTGGACAGGGGGCCTACAATGAGCAGTTCTTC. Translation gives CASSPGQGAYNEQFF.